This T cell receptor beta chain emerged from a study of CD8+CD57+ T cells in acquired aplastic anemia (dated by TCRdb to 2017 to 2018). Broadly, across the study: DNA extracted from sorted CD4+ and CD8+ cells had a mean of roughly 3.4 ug, with a range of roughly 0.18 to 27.4 ug. CD8+CD57+ expansion was defined as frequency above the mean frequency observed in healthy subjects.

TCR beta VDJ combination and CDR3 sequence profiling used genomic DNA as the template. An Illumina HiSeq 2000 was used for TCR repertoire sequencing. The paper's processing steps were these. TRBV/TRBJ rearrangement plots, CDR3 size and DJ length profiles, and Simpson's diversity index were used to evaluate the repertoires. The most abundant DNA sequence in the deep sequencing data was defined as the immunodominant clone. CDR3 amino acid sequences were screened for sharing across subjects and compared with published repertoires and the VDJdb database. TCRdb ran its own pipeline on the public reads, namely fastp trimming at Q25 and MiXCR clone calling, and kept in-frame beta chains. Every entry covers one CDR3 protein and lists the most common genes and DNA from its rows. TCRdb's processing, not the study's, gives the V and J calls here. For this sample there are some 160,000 distinct CDR3 sequences; around 50% appear just once. In total, the top ten clones hold around 2.9% of the sample.

This clonotype was counted a few times. The antigen it binds to is not known. Nothing much larger sits one base from this clone, and base qualities are not available. The CDR3, from cysteine to phenylalanine, totals 13 residues. This entry keeps only the CDR3 DNA: 39 bases, framed from base 1. CDR1 SQVTM and CDR2 ANQGSEA are derived from the germline V gene. A distance of 12 bases separates the germline ends of V and J, which lose 6 bases and 1 base respectively. Patients chosen for sequencing had shown expansion of CD8+CD57+ cells by flow cytometry. Every patient had severe acquired aplastic anemia, diagnosed using the International Study of Aplastic Anemia and Agranulocytosis and Camitta criteria. At the time blood was sampled, none of the patients had received any therapy. In this study, sorted CD4+ and CD8+ T cells from the blood of healthy subjects and of severe aplastic anemia patients had their TCR repertoires deep-sequenced. In the USA, patient enrollment took place under clinicaltrials.gov protocols 00001620, 01623167, 00001397, 00071045, 00081523 and 00961064. Ficoll-Paque density gradient centrifugation was used to isolate peripheral blood mononuclear cells. Before DNA was extracted, CD4+ and CD8+ T cells were sorted using either FACS or magnetic beads.

Study-wide conclusions, independent of this receptor: Twenty-nine CD8+ CDR3 sequences were shared between patients and controls but appeared highly expressed in patients and within their immunodominant clones. Patients and healthy controls showed no significant difference in CD8+ Simpson's diversity (P=0.060).

Recombination linked TRBV29-1 to TRBJ1-1; TRBD1 is a possible D gene, resting on 6 matching bases. The sample was sorted CD4+, CD8+, or CD8+CD57+ T cells (not recorded which) from PBMCs. The receptor's source is a human donor with aplastic anemia. The DNA reads as follows: TGCAGCGTCCTGGACAGTGAGAACACTGAAGCTTTCTTT. It translates to CSVLDSENTEAFF.